The following is a TCR beta chain sequence with its context. The antigen remains undetermined. CDR1 SGHTA and CDR2 FQGNSA come from the germline V gene. The CDR3 is 18 amino acids. With 5 bases removed from V and 3 bases from J, the gap between germline ends came to 24 bases. Method: immunoSEQ multiplex PCR; TCRdb's copy keeps in-frame clones and lacks some. The sample records approximately 37,000 clones, around nine tenths being singletons. This entry comes from a study of OX40 agonist ivuxolimab in advanced cancers. Whole-study context: Recorded diagnoses for dose-escalation patients were hepatocellular carcinoma, melanoma, renal cell or head and neck cancer. Study-level results: Low clonal expansion, among the lowest seen, marked partial responders at 0.1-3.0 mg/kg. At doses 0.1 to 3.0 mg/kg, CD4+ and CD8+ clones expanded. Researchers report that CD8+ T cells had, on average, more expanded clones than CD4+.

The TCR sequence derives from an adult with an advanced solid tumor such as melanoma, head and neck, liver or kidney cancer. Sequencing used CD4+ or CD8+ T cells sorted from blood, obtained in a trial of the OX40 agonist ivuxolimab. J is TRBJ2-3 and V is TRBV7-2; the D gene is possibly TRBD2 (5 bases). The CDR3 region is CASSPSRSRSPGTDTQYF. The CDR3 DNA reads as TGTGCCAGCAGCCCCAGTCGGAGTCGGTCTCCGGGGACAGATACGCAGTATTTT.